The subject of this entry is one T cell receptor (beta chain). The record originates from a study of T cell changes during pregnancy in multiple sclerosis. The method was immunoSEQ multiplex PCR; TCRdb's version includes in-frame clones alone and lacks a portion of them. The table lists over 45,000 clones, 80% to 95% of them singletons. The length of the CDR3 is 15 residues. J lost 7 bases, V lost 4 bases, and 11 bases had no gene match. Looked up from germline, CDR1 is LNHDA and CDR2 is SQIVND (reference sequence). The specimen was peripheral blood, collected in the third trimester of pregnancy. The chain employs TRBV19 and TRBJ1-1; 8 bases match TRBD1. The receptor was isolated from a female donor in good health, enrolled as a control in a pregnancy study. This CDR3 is CASSTPQGATSEAFF. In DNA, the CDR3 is TGTGCCAGTAGTACCCCCCAGGGGGCGACCAGTGAAGCTTTCTTT. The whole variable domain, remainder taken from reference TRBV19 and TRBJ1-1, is DGGITQSPKYLFRKEGQNVTLSCEQNLNHDAMYWYRQDPGQGLRLIYYSQIVNDFQKGDIAEGYSVSREKKESFPLTVTSAQKNPTAFYLCASSTPQGATSEAFFGQGTRLTVV.